This TCR beta chain was recorded in a study of breast tumors, draining lymph nodes, adjacent tissues. V lost 5 bases and J lost 5, with 21 bases in between. The V gene's germline CDR1 is SGHAT and CDR2 FQNNGV. The CDR3 contains 16 residues. Breast cancer patients provided tissue from their axillary draining lymph nodes. Regarding this clonotype: Its specificity is not known. As the CDR3 is not closed by the conserved phenylalanine or tryptophan, this likely results from a read error.

Study-level points and caveats: Tumor repertoires ranked between lymph nodes and nontumor tissue in diversity, with V and J gene preferences. The data were judged consistent with most tumor T cells coming from lymph node and expanding in tumor. Data only fit, rather than demonstrated, lymph node origin of most tumor T cells. Luminal-like breast cancer showed significantly higher tumor–nontumor repertoire similarity than basal-like.

TCRdb re-derived calls from the multiplex PCR reads in MiXCR, one entry per CDR3 protein. Of around 290,000 distinct CDR3 sequences in the sample, over 25% were seen once. This chain links TRBV11-2 with TRBJ2-5; possible D gene TRBD2, 6 bases. Specimen: axillary lymph node tissue. The receptor was isolated from a female donor with breast cancer. Some clones in this sample may be carry-over from other donors' samples. The CDR3 DNA sequence: TGTGCCAGCAGCGGGGTTAGCGGACCACATCGGGAGACCCAGTACTAC. Translation: CASSGVSGPHRETQYY.